This T cell receptor (beta chain) is drawn from a study of blood T cells in healthy people across ages. Study outcomes and limitations: TCR beta diversity, measured per million T cells, fell in a roughly linear way with age. Strong correlation was found linking TCR beta diversity to naive T cell percentage.

Donor samples were obtained from healthy Caucasian individuals from Russia, aged about 6 to 95. The CDR3 totals 16 residues. The germline V gene has CDR1 SGHRS and CDR2 YFSETQ. A second PCR, run for about 7 to 11 cycles, used a sample-barcoded 5' primer plus a J-beta primer mix. MiXCR, run by TCRdb on the 5' RACE reads, gives a single entry per CDR3 protein. The sample yields 600,000 or so distinct CDR3 sequences, around 31% seen once. Points on this clonotype: Its antigen is undetermined.

V is TRBV5-1 and J is TRBJ2-5; D possibly uses TRBD1 or TRBD2 (5 bases each). Judging by the DNA end, TRBJ2-1 fits better; the J call may be wrong. The sequence was obtained from an elderly woman in good health. Sequences were obtained from blood. The CDR3 here is CASSLAPSRDQETQFF. The CDR3 nucleotides are TGCGCCAGCAGCTTGGCCCCTTCTAGGGACCAAGAGACCCAGTTCTTC.